This T cell receptor beta chain was profiled in a study of T cell changes during pregnancy in multiple sclerosis. This CDR3 spans 18 amino acids. Trimming removed 4 bases from V and 0 bases from J; junction bases left unmatched: 12. CDR1 and CDR2 (germline): SGHDN, FVKESK. Generated by immunoSEQ multiplex PCR, the TCRdb table keeps only in-frame clones and is missing some. The top ten hold 1.3% to 1.5% of the sample, which has about 68,000 clones, 92% seen once. Source: peripheral blood, taken in the second trimester of pregnancy. The rearrangement uses TRBV14 and TRBJ1-3; 7 bases are a match to TRBD1. This TCR was sampled from a female donor in good health, enrolled as a control in a pregnancy study. CDR3 bases: TGTGCCAGCAGCCGATTGTCCTGGACAGGTCTCTCTGGAAACACCATATATTTT. Protein product: CASSRLSWTGLSGNTIYF.